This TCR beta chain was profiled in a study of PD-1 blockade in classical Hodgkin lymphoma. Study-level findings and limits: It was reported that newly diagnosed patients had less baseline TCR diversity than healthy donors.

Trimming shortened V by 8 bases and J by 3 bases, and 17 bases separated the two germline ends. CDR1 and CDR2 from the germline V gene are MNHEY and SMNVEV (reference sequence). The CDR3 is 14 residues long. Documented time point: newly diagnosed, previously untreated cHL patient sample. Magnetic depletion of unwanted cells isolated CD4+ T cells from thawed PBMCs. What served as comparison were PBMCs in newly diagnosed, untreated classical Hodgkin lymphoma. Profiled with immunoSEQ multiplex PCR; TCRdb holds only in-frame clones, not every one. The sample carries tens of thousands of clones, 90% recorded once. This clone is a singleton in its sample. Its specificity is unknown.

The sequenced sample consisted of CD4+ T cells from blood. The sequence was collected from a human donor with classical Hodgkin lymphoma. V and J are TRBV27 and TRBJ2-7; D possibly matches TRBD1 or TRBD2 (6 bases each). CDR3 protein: CASPRPGARYEQYF. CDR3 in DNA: TGTGCCAGCCCACGCCCGGGGGCCCGCTACGAGCAGTACTTC.